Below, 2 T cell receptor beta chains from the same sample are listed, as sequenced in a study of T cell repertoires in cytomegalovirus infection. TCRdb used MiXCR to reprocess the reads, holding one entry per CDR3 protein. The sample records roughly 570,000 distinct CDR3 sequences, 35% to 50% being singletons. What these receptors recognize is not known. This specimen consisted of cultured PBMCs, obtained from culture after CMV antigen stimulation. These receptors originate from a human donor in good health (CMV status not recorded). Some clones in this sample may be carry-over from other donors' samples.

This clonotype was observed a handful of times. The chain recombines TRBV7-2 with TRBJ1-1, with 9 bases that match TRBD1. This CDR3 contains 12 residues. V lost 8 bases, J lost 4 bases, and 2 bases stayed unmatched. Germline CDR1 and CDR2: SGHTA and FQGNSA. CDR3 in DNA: TGTGCCAGCGGGGACAGGGCCACTGAAGCTTTCTTT. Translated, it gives CASGDRATEAFF.

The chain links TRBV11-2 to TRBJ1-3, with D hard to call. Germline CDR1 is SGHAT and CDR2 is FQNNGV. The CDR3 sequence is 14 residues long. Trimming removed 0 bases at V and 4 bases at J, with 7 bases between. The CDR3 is CASSLDRTGNTIYF. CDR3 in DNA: TGTGCCAGCAGCTTAGATAGAACGGGAAACACCATATATTTT. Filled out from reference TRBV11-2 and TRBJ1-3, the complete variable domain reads EAGVAQSPRYKIIEKRQSVAFWCNPISGHATLYWYQQILGQGPKLLIQFQNNGVVDDSQLPKDRFSAERLKGVDSTLKIQPAKLEDSAVYLCASSLDRTGNTIYFGEGSWLTVV.